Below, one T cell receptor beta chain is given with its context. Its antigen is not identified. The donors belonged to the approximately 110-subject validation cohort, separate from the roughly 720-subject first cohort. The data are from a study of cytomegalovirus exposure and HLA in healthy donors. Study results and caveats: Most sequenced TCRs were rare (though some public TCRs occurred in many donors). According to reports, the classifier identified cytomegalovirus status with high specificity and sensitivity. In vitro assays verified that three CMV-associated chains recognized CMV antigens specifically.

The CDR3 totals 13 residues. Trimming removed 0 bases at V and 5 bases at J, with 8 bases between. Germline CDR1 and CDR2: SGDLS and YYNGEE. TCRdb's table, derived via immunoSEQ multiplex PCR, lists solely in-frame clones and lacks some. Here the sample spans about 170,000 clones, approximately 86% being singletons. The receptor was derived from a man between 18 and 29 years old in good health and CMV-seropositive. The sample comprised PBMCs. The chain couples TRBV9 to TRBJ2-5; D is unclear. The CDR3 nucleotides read TGTGCCAGCAGCGTAGTGGAGAGGGAGACCCAGTACTTC. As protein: CASSVVERETQYF.